Following are 24 T cell receptor beta chains from one sample sequenced in a study of OX40 agonist ivuxolimab in advanced cancers. Some clones are missing from TCRdb's copy, which holds only in-frame ones; the method was immunoSEQ multiplex PCR. The sample records about 68,000 clones, roughly nine tenths being singletons. The specimen was CD4+ or CD8+ T cells sorted from blood, collected in a trial of the OX40 agonist ivuxolimab. These receptors all come from an adult with an advanced solid tumor such as melanoma, head and neck, liver or kidney cancer.

The chain uses TRBV7-2 and TRBJ2-7; D is perhaps TRBD1 or TRBD2 (5 bases each). The CDR3 has 15 residues. Germline lookup yields CDR1 SGHTA and CDR2 FQGNSA. Trimming pared 1 base from V and 1 base from J, leaving 11 bases between. The CDR3 DNA sequence: TGTGCCAGCAGCTTAGATCCGGGGACGTCCTACGAGCAGTACTTC. It is translated as CASSLDPGTSYEQYF.

The rearrangement joins TRBV5-4 to TRBJ1-2; TRBD1 agrees at 8 bases. From germline, CDR1 is SGHNT and CDR2 YYREEE (reference sequence). CDR3 length equals 14 residues. Unmatched junction bases numbered 4, after V lost 4 bases and J lost 2 bases. The CDR3 loop reads CASSPGQGNYGYTF. In DNA, the CDR3 is TGTGCCAGCAGCCCCGGACAGGGCAACTATGGCTACACCTTC.

The CDR3 DNA follows: TGTGCCAGCTCACCACAGGGAGGGTACGGTCAGCCCCAGCATTTT. Encoded protein: CASSPQGGYGQPQHF. The chain recombines TRBV18 with TRBJ1-5; D gene ambiguous. Germline values: CDR1 KGHSH, CDR2 LQKENI. The CDR3 extends over 15 amino acids. The germline V and J ends were trimmed by 1 base and 6 bases, with 13 bases remaining between them.

V and J are TRBV5-1 and TRBJ2-5, with D tentatively TRBD1 or TRBD2 (5 bases each). V lost 2 bases and J lost 4, with 9 bases in between. The CDR3 totals 13 residues. CDR1 SGHRS and CDR2 YFSETQ come from the germline V gene. CDR3 bases: TGCGCCAGCAGCTTTACAGGAGGAGAGACCCAGTACTTC. Translated, it gives CASSFTGGETQYF.

This clone was counted between two and nine times. This chain connects TRBV7-9 to TRBJ2-1, with D unclear. Trimming took off 4 bases at V and 5 bases at J, with 12 bases between the two ends. CDR1 is SEHNR, CDR2 FQNEAQ, per germline (reference sequence). The CDR3 extends over 14 amino acids. CDR3 residues: CASSSKGPNNEQFF. CDR3 sequence (DNA): TGTGCCAGCAGCTCAAAAGGGCCAAACAATGAGCAGTTCTTC.

The J gene is TRBJ2-1, the V gene TRBV19; D remains unclear. Trimming took off 4 bases at V and 14 bases at J, with 24 bases between the two ends. CDR1 is LNHDA, CDR2 SQIVND, per germline (reference sequence). The CDR3 totals 15 residues. The CDR3 region has the DNA TGTGCCAGTAGTAGGGCAGATGGGGTCCTGGGCTTAAAGTTCTTC. Residues: CASSRADGVLGLKFF.

The chain uses TRBV7-9 and TRBJ1-4; D might be TRBD1 (6 bases). Trimming left V 3 bases short and J 6 bases short, with 14 bases between. Germline V gives CDR1 SEHNR, CDR2 FQNEAQ (reference sequence). This CDR3 has 15 residues. CDR3 sequence reads: CASSFPTGRYEKLFF. For the CDR3, the DNA is TGTGCCAGCAGCTTCCCGACAGGTCGCTATGAAAAACTGTTTTTT.

J is TRBJ1-1 and V is TRBV11-1; D gene uncertain. V was clipped by 0 bases and J by 7 bases, with 9 bases between them. The length of the CDR3 is 13 residues. CDR1 and CDR2 from the germline V gene are SGHAT and FQDESV (reference sequence). As DNA, the CDR3 is TGTGCCAGCAGCTTAGCAGGGTCCGATGAAGCTTTCTTT. Its protein product is CASSLAGSDEAFF.

The V call is TRBV30, the J call TRBJ2-3; D gene uncertain. Looked up from germline, CDR1 is GTSNPN and CDR2 is SVGIG (reference sequence). The length of the CDR3 is 14 residues. Trimming shortened V by 2 bases and J by 4 bases, and 13 bases separated the two germline ends. For the CDR3, the DNA is TGTGCCTGGAGTAAAGGATCCAACGCAGATACGCAGTATTTT. It is translated as CAWSKGSNADTQYF.

This chain uses TRBV2 with TRBJ1-5; 8 nucleotides align to TRBD1. The CDR3 runs to 15 residues. CDR1 and CDR2 from the germline V gene are SNHLY and FYNNEI. Trimming removed 2 bases from V and 7 bases from J; junction bases left unmatched: 7. CDR3 in DNA: TGTGCCAGCAGTGAAAGTTTGACAGGGGTCCAGCCCCAGCATTTT. This translates into CASSESLTGVQPQHF.

The gene calls are TRBV18 and TRBJ1-3, with D hard to call. The V end was cut by 4 bases, the J end by 4 bases, with 14 bases between. The CDR3 runs 15 residues. The germline CDR1 and CDR2 sequences are KGHSH and LQKENI. For the CDR3, the DNA is TGTGCCAGCTCACGAGACTGGGCTGAAGGAAACACCATATATTTT. Protein sequence: CASSRDWAEGNTIYF.

The J gene is TRBJ1-2, the V gene TRBV5-1; 9 nucleotides match TRBD1. J lost 4 bases, V lost 4 bases, and 8 bases had no gene match. From germline, CDR1 is SGHRS and CDR2 YFSETQ. The length of the CDR3 is 15 residues. CDR3 DNA sequence: TGCGCCAGCAGCGCTCGGGACAGGGAAGGCTATGGCTACACCTTC. Translated: CASSARDREGYGYTF. The full variable domain, rest sourced from reference TRBV5-1 and TRBJ1-2, is KAGVTQTPRYLIKTRGQQVTLSCSPISGHRSVSWYQQTPGQGLQFLFEYFSETQRNKGNFPGRFSGRQFSNSRSEMNVSTLELGDSALYLCASSARDREGYGYTFGSGTRLTVV.

The rearrangement links TRBV6-1 to TRBJ1-3; D gene uncertain. The CDR3 sequence is 13 residues long. CDR1 MNHNS and CDR2 SASEGT come from the germline V gene. The V end was cut by 2 bases, the J end by 8 bases, with 10 bases between. The CDR3 is CASSELGKDTIYF. The CDR3 coding sequence is TGTGCCAGCAGTGAATTAGGGAAGGACACCATATATTTT.

This chain links TRBV5-6 with TRBJ1-6; D is unclear. Germline V gene data show CDR1 as SGHDT and CDR2 as YYEEEE. The CDR3 runs to 13 residues. V lost 4 bases, J lost 8 bases, and 10 bases lay in between. The CDR3 bases are TGTGCCAGCAGCATTGACGCCGATTCACCCCTCCACTTT. As protein: CASSIDADSPLHF.

The rearrangement uses TRBV7-9 and TRBJ2-2; D not resolved. The germline V and J ends were trimmed by 1 base and 8 bases, with 2 bases remaining between them. The CDR3 is made up of 11 amino acids. Germline V gives CDR1 SEHNR, CDR2 FQNEAQ (reference sequence). The CDR3 loop is CASSLVGELFF. CDR3 nucleotide sequence: TGTGCCAGCAGCTTAGTTGGGGAGCTGTTTTTT.

The CDR3 loop is CASSYGGQSNEKLFF. In DNA form, the CDR3 reads TGTGCCAGCAGTTACGGGGGACAGTCAAATGAAAAACTGTTTTTT. The chain uses TRBV6-5 and TRBJ1-4, with 7 nucleotides matching TRBD1. J gave up 5 bases and V 2 bases, and 5 bases lay outside the gene matches. The V gene's germline CDR1 is MNHEY and CDR2 SVGAGI. The CDR3 length is 15 residues.

The gene calls are TRBV11-1 and TRBJ1-3, with D possibly matching TRBD1 (5 bases). V was shortened by 4 bases and J by 4 bases, with 23 bases between the two germline ends. The length of the CDR3 is 18 residues. The V gene's germline CDR1 is SGHAT and CDR2 FQDESV (reference sequence). Here the CDR3 DNA reads TGTGCCAGCAGCTCACGGGGCAATGGCCCCCGTGGCGGAAACACCATATATTTT. As protein: CASSSRGNGPRGGNTIYF.

This chain uses TRBV6-5 with TRBJ1-1; tentative D call: TRBD1 (6 bases). The CDR3 extends over 14 amino acids. In germline, CDR1 is MNHEY, CDR2 SVGAGI. Deletions cut 5 bases from V and 5 bases from J, with 15 bases between. This CDR3 is CASSLQGRKTEAFF. For the CDR3, the DNA is TGTGCCAGCAGTCTACAGGGTAGGAAAACTGAAGCTTTCTTT.

The rearrangement links TRBV6-1 to TRBJ1-5; 7 positions agree with TRBD1. CDR3 length: 13 residues. Germline assignment: CDR1 MNHNS and CDR2 SASEGT. V lost 6 bases and J lost 7; bases outside the gene matches: 6. CDR3 nucleotides: TGTGCCAGCAGATATCTACAGGGGCAGCCCCAGCATTTT. Translated, it gives CASRYLQGQPQHF.

V gene TRBV6-1 combines with J gene TRBJ1-3; maybe TRBD1 (6 bases). V was pared by 3 bases and J by 4 bases, with 10 bases between. The CDR3 length is 14 residues. The V gene's germline CDR1 is MNHNS and CDR2 SASEGT. DNA of the CDR3: TGTGCCAGCAGTGAGCAGGGGAAAGGAAACACCATATATTTT. This sequence encodes CASSEQGKGNTIYF.

The chain carries TRBV5-6 and TRBJ2-2; D unresolved. Trimming took off 4 bases at V and 3 bases at J, with 7 bases between the two ends. The CDR3 covers 13 residues. The germline CDR1 and CDR2 sequences are SGHDT and YYEEEE. CDR3 bases: TGTGCCAGCAGCCTTTCATACACCGGGGAGCTGTTTTTT. This translates into CASSLSYTGELFF.

The gene calls are TRBV27 and TRBJ2-3, with TRBD2 matching over 8 bases. The CDR3 has 16 residues. Trimming took 5 bases from V and 1 from J; bases not matched to a gene: 8. The V gene's germline CDR1 is MNHEY and CDR2 SMNVEV (reference sequence). CDR3 region: CASSPPGLVGTDTQYF. DNA of the CDR3: TGTGCCAGCAGTCCACCGGGACTAGTTGGCACAGATACGCAGTATTTT.

This chain uses TRBV6-5 with TRBJ2-7; D is uncertain. Germline V gives CDR1 MNHEY, CDR2 SVGAGI. Trimming removed 2 bases at V and 3 bases at J, with 11 bases between. The CDR3 spans 14 residues. The CDR3 loop is CASSYVGLYYEQYF. The CDR3, as DNA: TGTGCCAGCAGTTACGTGGGGTTATACTACGAGCAGTACTTC.

The chain recombines TRBV5-1 with TRBJ1-4; 8 nucleotides line up with TRBD1. The CDR3 length is 17 residues. Trimming removed 2 bases from V and 2 bases from J; junction bases left unmatched: 8. Germline V lookup: CDR1 SGHRS, CDR2 YFSETQ. CDR3 coding DNA: TGCGCCAGCAGCTTCCTGACAGGGGTCGGGACTAATGAAAAACTGTTTTTT. Translation gives CASSFLTGVGTNEKLFF. The full variable domain, its missing parts supplied by reference TRBV5-1 and TRBJ1-4, is KAGVTQTPRYLIKTRGQQVTLSCSPISGHRSVSWYQQTPGQGLQFLFEYFSETQRNKGNFPGRFSGRQFSNSRSEMNVSTLELGDSALYLCASSFLTGVGTNEKLFFGSGTQLSVL.